Presented here are 17 T cell receptor beta chains from one specimen sequenced in a study of T-cell reconstitution after alpha-beta-depleted transplantation in children. Unique molecular identifiers were incorporated into the prepared TCRbeta library. TCRdb called the PCR reads again in MiXCR, with one record for every CDR3 protein. Here the sample spans about 830,000 distinct CDR3 sequences, under 20% being singletons. The sequencing used PBMCs, mostly from graft donor cells, collected 360 days after TCRalphabeta/CD19-depleted stem cell transplant. The receptors were gathered from a male patient aged 5 to 17 who had a stem cell transplant for acute lymphoblastic leukemia, so the T cells may come from the graft donor.

This clonotype was detected only a few times. The rearrangement links TRBV7-6 to TRBJ2-3; 9 bases map to TRBD2. The CDR3 spans 16 residues. With V trimmed by 1 base and J by 2 bases, 4 bases remained unmatched. Germline CDR1 reads SGHVS; CDR2 reads FNYEAQ. DNA for the CDR3: TGTGCCAGCAGCTTAGTAGCGGGAGCGAACACAGATACGCAGTATTTT. It translates to CASSLVAGANTDTQYF.

This clonotype came up a few times. The chain couples TRBV7-3 to TRBJ2-1; weak D call: TRBD2 (5 bases). Looked up from germline, CDR1 is SGHTA and CDR2 is FQGTGA. The V end was cut by 2 bases, the J end by 15 bases, with 17 bases between. This CDR3 has 13 residues. CDR3 region: CASSLVWGEVPFF. The CDR3 DNA reads TGTGCCAGCAGCTTAGTATGGGGAGAAGTTCCGTTCTTC.

This clonotype was seen a handful of times. This sequence joins TRBV12-3 or TRBV12-4 and TRBJ2-7; 7 bases map to TRBD2. The CDR3 has 12 amino acids. The junction had 6 bases not matched to a gene; V was cut back by 8 bases and J by 5 bases. In DNA form, the CDR3 reads TGTGCCAGCCAAACTAGCGTCAACGAGCAGTACTTC. This sequence encodes CASQTSVNEQYF.

This clonotype was counted a few times. This chain joins TRBV29-1 and TRBJ1-1; no clear D. Trimming took off 3 bases at V and 5 bases at J, with 16 bases between the two ends. Per the germline V gene, CDR1 is SQVTM and CDR2 is ANQGSEA. The CDR3 is 14 amino acids. CDR3 nucleotide sequence: TGCAGCGTTGACAATCGTGGGAATGGGACTGAAGCTTTCTTT. Translation gives CSVDNRGNGTEAFF.

This clonotype was detected only a few times. The genes are TRBV5-1 and TRBJ1-1, with 10 bases fitting TRBD1. This CDR3 comprises 14 residues. Germline V gene data show CDR1 as SGHRS and CDR2 as YFSETQ. The ends lost 7 bases at V and 3 bases at J; junction bases unmatched: 6. CDR3 sequence reads: CASRRQGADTEAFF. DNA of the CDR3: TGCGCCAGCCGGAGACAGGGGGCGGACACTGAAGCTTTCTTT.

This clonotype was detected ten times or more. The chain employs TRBV20-1 and TRBJ1-1; D gene ambiguous. Germline-derived CDR1 and CDR2 are DFQATT and SNEGSKA (reference sequence). Trimming removed 7 bases from V and 0 bases from J, with 6 bases in between. This CDR3 contains 11 residues. DNA of the CDR3: TGCAGTGTCCCTTTGAACACTGAAGCTTTCTTT. It encodes CSVPLNTEAFF.

This sequence joins TRBV6-2 or TRBV6-3 and TRBJ2-1, with 9 positions matching TRBD2. There are 21 residues in the CDR3. J was trimmed by 0 bases and V by 6 bases; bases with no gene match: 21. Germline-derived CDR1 and CDR2 are MNHEY and SVGEGT. For the CDR3, the DNA is TGTGCCAGCAGGGTGACACTCGGACTAGCGAGTCGAACCTTCTCCTACAATGAGCAGTTCTTC. Translated: CASRVTLGLASRTFSYNEQFF.

This chain joins TRBV9 and TRBJ2-3; D ambiguous. V lost 4 bases, J lost 0 bases, and 18 bases lay in between. CDR3 length equals 17 residues. The germline gives CDR1 SGDLS, CDR2 YYNGEE. The CDR3 loop reads CASSSSDRLSSTDTQYF. DNA for the CDR3: TGTGCCAGCAGCAGCTCAGACCGCTTATCTAGCACAGATACGCAGTATTTT.

The CDR3 sequence is CASRRTREAFF. CDR3 bases: TGCGCCAGCAGACGGACGCGTGAAGCTTTCTTT. V usage is TRBV5-1 and J usage is TRBJ1-1; D is uncertain. V lost 5 bases and J 7 bases, leaving 9 bases between the germline ends. CDR1 and CDR2 from the germline V gene are SGHRS and YFSETQ. CDR3 length: 11 residues.

This chain joins TRBV12-3 or TRBV12-4 and TRBJ2-1; TRBD2 agrees at 11 bases. After removal of 5 bases from V and 4 bases from J, the junction contained 10 bases not matched to a gene. The CDR3 covers 17 residues. CDR3 loop: CASSGLISGRGYNEQFF. CDR3 nucleotide sequence: TGTGCCAGCAGTGGGCTTATTAGCGGGAGGGGGTACAATGAGCAGTTCTTC.

The V gene is TRBV7-9, the J gene TRBJ2-3; no reliable D call. V shed 3 bases and J shed 4 bases, with 5 bases lying between them. This CDR3 region has 12 residues. Germline CDR1 SEHNR, CDR2 FQNEAQ (reference sequence). In DNA, the CDR3 is TGTGCCAGCAGCTTCGATCCAGATACGCAGTATTTT. Translated: CASSFDPDTQYF.

This clonotype was picked up many times. The CDR3 loop is CASRHTSAGRGQETQYF. The CDR3 DNA sequence: TGTGCCAGCAGACATACCTCAGCGGGGAGAGGGCAAGAGACCCAGTACTTC. V usage is TRBV12-3 or TRBV12-4 and J usage is TRBJ2-5, with 7 bases lining up with TRBD2. There are 17 residues in the CDR3. V dropped 6 bases and J dropped 2; count of bases not matched to a gene: 15.

In this sample, this clonotype turned up a few times. The chain uses TRBV6-6 and TRBJ2-2; D gene uncertain. The CDR3 length is 12 residues. Per germline, CDR1 MNHNY and CDR2 SVGAGI (reference sequence). Trimming pared 7 bases from V and 5 bases from J, leaving 8 bases between. The CDR3 coding sequence is TGTGCCAGCAATCTAGTGACCGGGGAGCTGTTTTTT. Residues: CASNLVTGELFF.

This clonotype was picked up a small number of times. The V and J genes are TRBV7-9 and TRBJ1-2; possible D gene TRBD1, 5 bases. The germline V and J ends were trimmed by 4 bases and 4 bases, with 16 bases remaining between them. This CDR3 region has 15 residues. The V gene's germline CDR1 is SEHNR and CDR2 FQNEAQ (reference sequence). CDR3: CASSSLGSGPYGYTF. The CDR3 DNA reads as TGTGCCAGCAGCTCTCTAGGATCGGGACCCTATGGCTACACCTTC.

The V and J genes are TRBV9 and TRBJ1-1; D uncertain. CDR3 length equals 15 residues. V was clipped by 0 bases and J by 1 base, with 10 bases between them. The germline CDR1 and CDR2 sequences are SGDLS and YYNGEE. The CDR3 region is CASSVEGGANTEAFF. CDR3 DNA sequence: TGTGCCAGCAGCGTAGAAGGCGGCGCGAACACTGAAGCTTTCTTT.

The gene calls are TRBV5-6 and TRBJ2-4; D gene uncertain. Germline-derived CDR1 and CDR2 are SGHDT and YYEEEE. Trimming cost V 4 bases and J 2 bases, with 10 bases left between them. The CDR3 is 14 residues long. CDR3 sequence: CASSPSYSKNIQYF. CDR3 in DNA: TGTGCCAGCAGCCCCTCTTACTCCAAAAACATTCAGTACTTC.

The chain combines TRBV6-5 with TRBJ1-5; unclear D gene. Germline CDR1 reads MNHEY; CDR2 reads SVGAGI. This CDR3 has 13 amino acids. Trimming removed 0 bases at V and 9 bases at J, with 9 bases between. DNA of the CDR3: TGTGCCAGCAGTTACTCTCCTATTGGGCCCCAGCATTTT. It yields the protein CASSYSPIGPQHF.